This T cell receptor beta chain derives from a study of shared clonotypes between healthy human individuals. Positively selected for CCR7, the CD45RO-negative cells used as naive CD8 cells excluded terminally differentiated effector memory CD45RA+ cells. V was clipped by 7 bases and J by 7 bases, with 11 bases between them. The V gene's germline CDR1 is MNHNS and CDR2 SASEGT. The CDR3 loop spans 12 amino acids. TCRdb's copy holds only in-frame clones and misses some; the assay was immunoSEQ multiplex PCR. Of nearly 2 million clones listed, approximately 94% are singletons. The chain couples TRBV6-1 to TRBJ2-1; the D gene is possibly TRBD1 (6 bases). Sequencing used naive CD8+ T cells sorted from blood. This receptor was taken from a man in his late teens or twenties in good health. The CDR3 DNA follows: TGTGCCAGCACAGGGGAGATGAATGAGCAGTTCTTC. It encodes CASTGEMNEQFF.